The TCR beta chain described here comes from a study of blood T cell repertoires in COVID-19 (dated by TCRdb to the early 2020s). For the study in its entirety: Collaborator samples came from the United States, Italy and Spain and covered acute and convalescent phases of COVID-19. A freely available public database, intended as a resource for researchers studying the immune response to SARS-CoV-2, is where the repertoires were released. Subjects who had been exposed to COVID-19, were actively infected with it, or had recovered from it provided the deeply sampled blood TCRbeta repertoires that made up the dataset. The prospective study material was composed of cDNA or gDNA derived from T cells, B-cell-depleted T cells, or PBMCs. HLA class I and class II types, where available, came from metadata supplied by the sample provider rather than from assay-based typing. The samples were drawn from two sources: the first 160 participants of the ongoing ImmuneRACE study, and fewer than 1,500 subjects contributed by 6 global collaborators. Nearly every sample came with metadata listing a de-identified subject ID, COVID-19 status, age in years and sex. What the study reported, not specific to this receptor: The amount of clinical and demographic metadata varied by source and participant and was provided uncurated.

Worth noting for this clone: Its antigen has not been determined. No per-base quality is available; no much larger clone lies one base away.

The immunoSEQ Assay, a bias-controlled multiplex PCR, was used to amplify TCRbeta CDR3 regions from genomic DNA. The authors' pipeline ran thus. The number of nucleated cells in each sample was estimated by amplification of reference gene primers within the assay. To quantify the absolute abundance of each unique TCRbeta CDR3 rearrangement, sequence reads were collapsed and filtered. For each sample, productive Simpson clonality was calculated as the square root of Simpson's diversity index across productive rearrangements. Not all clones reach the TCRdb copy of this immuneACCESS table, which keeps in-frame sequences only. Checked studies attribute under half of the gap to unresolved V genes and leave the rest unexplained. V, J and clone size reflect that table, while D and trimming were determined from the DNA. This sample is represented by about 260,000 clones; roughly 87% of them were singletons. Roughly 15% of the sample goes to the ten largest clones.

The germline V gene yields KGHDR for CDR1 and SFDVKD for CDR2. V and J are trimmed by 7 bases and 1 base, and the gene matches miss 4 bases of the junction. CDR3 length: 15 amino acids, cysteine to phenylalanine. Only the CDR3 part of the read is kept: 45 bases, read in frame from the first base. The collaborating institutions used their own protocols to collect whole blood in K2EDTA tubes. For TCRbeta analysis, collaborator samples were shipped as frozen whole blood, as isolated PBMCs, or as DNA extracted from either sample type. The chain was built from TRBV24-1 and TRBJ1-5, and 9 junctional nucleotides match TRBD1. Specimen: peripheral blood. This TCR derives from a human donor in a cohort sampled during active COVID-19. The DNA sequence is TGTGCCACCAGAGCCGGGACAGGGAGCAATCAGCCCCAGCATTTT. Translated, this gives CATRAGTGSNQPQHF.